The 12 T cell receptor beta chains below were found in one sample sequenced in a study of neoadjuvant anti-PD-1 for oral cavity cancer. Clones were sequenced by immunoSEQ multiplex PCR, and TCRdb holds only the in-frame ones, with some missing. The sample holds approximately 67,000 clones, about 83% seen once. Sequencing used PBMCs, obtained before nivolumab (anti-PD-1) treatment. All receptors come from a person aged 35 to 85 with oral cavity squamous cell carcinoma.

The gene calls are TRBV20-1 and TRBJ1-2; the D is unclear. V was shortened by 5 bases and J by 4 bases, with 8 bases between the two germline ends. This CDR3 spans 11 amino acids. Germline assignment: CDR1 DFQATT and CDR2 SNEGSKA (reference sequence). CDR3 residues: CSAYWGYGYTF. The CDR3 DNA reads TGCAGTGCTTACTGGGGCTATGGCTACACCTTC.

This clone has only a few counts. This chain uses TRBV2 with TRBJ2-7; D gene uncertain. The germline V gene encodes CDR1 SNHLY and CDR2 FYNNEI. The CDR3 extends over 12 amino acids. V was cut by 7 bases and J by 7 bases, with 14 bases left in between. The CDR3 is CASKAGPSEQYF. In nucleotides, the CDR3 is TGTGCCAGCAAAGCAGGTCCTAGTGAGCAGTACTTC.

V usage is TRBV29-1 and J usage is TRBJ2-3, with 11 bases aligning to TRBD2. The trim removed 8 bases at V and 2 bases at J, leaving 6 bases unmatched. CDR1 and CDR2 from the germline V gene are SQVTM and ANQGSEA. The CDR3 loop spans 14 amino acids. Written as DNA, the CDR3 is TGCAGCACGACTAGCGGGACCTACACAGATACGCAGTATTTT. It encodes CSTTSGTYTDTQYF.

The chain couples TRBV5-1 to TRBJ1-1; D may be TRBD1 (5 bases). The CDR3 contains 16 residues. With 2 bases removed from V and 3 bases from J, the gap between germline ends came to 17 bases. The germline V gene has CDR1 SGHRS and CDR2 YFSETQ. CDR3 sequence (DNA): TGCGCCAGCAGCTTTCACGACAGTACCGGAGACACTGAAGCTTTCTTT. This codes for CASSFHDSTGDTEAFF.

The CDR3 sequence is CASSLGRALLRVDTEAFF. Here the CDR3 DNA reads TGTGCCAGCAGCTTAGGGCGGGCTTTGCTTAGGGTGGACACTGAAGCTTTCTTT. The chain carries TRBV11-1 and TRBJ1-1; D call uncertain. The V end was cut by 1 base, the J end by 3 bases, with 21 bases between. The V gene's germline CDR1 is SGHAT and CDR2 FQDESV (reference sequence). CDR3 size: 18 residues.

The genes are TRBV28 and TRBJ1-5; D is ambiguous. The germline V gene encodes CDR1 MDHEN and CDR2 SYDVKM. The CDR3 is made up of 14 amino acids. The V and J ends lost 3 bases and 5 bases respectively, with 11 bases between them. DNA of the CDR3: TGTGCCAGCAGTTTGGGAGGCCTTCATCAGCCCCAGCATTTT. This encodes CASSLGGLHQPQHF.

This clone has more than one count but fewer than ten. CDR3 sequence: CASSFGTTGEPQHF. CDR3 sequence (DNA): TGTGCCAGCAGTTTCGGGACAACGGGGGAGCCCCAGCATTTT. This rearrangement joins TRBV27 to TRBJ1-5; TRBD1 might be the D (6 bases). The germline V gene encodes CDR1 MNHEY and CDR2 SMNVEV (reference sequence). Deletions cut 3 bases from V and 8 bases from J, with 14 bases between. The length of the CDR3 is 14 residues.

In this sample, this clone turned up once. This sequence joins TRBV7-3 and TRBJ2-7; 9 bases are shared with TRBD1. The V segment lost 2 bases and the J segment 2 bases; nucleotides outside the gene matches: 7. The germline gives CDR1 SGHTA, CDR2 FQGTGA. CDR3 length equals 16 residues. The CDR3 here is CASSLLGGTGTYEQYF. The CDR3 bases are TGTGCCAGCAGCTTATTGGGGGGGACAGGGACCTACGAGCAGTACTTC.

DNA of the CDR3: TGTGCCAGCAGCCCCGGGCCCAAAGGGGATGGCTACACCTTC. This encodes CASSPGPKGDGYTF. The chain joins TRBV5-4 to TRBJ1-2, with a possible D match to TRBD1 (5 bases). CDR3 length: 14 amino acids. V was trimmed by 4 bases and J by 6 bases, leaving 16 bases between them. Germline assignment: CDR1 SGHNT and CDR2 YYREEE (reference sequence). Looking up the rest from reference TRBV5-4 and TRBJ1-2 gives the full variable domain: ETGVTQSPTHLIKTRGQQVTLRCSSQSGHNTVSWYQQALGQGPQFIFQYYREEENGRGNFPPRFSGLQFPNYSSELNVNALELDDSALYLCASSPGPKGDGYTFGSGTRLTVV.

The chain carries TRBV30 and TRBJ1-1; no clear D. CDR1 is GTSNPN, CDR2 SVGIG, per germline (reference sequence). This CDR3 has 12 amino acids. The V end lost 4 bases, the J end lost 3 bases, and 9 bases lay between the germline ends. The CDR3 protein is CAWNLPDTEAFF. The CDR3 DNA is TGTGCCTGGAATCTCCCTGACACTGAAGCTTTCTTT. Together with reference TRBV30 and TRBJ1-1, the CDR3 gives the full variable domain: SQTIHQWPATLVQPVGSPLSLECTVEGTSNPNLYWYRQAAGRGLQLLFYSVGIGQISSEVPQNLSASRPQDRQFILSSKKLLLSDSGFYLCAWNLPDTEAFFGQGTRLTVV.

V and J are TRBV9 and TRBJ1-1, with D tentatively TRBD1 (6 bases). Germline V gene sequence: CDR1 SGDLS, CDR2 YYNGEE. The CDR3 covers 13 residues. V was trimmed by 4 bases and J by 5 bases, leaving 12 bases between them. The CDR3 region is CASSPRGWTEAFF. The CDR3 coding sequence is TGTGCCAGCAGCCCGAGGGGGTGGACTGAAGCTTTCTTT.

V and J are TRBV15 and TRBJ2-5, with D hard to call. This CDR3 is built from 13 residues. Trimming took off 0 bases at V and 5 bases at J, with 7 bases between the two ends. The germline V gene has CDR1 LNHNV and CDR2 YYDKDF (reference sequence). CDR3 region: CATSRDKLETQYF. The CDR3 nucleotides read TGTGCCACCAGCAGAGATAAGCTGGAGACCCAGTACTTC.